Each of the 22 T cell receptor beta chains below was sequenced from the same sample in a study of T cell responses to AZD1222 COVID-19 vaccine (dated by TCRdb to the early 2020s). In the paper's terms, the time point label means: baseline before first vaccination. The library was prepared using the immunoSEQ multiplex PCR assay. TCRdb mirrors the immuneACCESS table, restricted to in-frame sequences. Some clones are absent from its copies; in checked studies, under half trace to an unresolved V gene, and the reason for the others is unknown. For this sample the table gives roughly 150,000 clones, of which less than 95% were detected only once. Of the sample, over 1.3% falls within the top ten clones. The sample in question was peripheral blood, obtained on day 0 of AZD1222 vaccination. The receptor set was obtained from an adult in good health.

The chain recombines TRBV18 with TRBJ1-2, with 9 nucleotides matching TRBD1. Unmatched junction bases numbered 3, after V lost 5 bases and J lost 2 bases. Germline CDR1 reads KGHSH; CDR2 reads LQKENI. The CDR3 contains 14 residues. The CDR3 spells CASSTGTGNYGYTF. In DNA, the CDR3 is TGTGCCAGCTCAACCGGGACAGGGAACTATGGCTACACCTTC.

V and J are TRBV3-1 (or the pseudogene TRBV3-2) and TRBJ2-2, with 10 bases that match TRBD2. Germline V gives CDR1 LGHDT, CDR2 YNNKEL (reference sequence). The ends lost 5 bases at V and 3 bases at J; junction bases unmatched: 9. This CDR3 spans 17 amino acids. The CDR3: CASSGLPAGGYTGELFF. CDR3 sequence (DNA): TGTGCCAGCAGCGGCCTCCCAGCGGGAGGGTACACCGGGGAGCTGTTTTTT.

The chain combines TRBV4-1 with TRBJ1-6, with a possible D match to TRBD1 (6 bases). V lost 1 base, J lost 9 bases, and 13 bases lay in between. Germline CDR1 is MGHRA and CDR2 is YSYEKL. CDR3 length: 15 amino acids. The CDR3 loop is CASSQANREGSPLHF. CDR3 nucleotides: TGCGCCAGCAGCCAAGCCAACAGGGAGGGTTCACCCCTCCACTTT.

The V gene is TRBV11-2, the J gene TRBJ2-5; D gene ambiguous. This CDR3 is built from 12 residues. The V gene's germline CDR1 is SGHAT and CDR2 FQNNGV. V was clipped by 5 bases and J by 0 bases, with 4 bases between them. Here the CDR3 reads CASSPNQETQYF. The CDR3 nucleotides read TGTGCCAGCAGCCCTAACCAAGAGACCCAGTACTTC.

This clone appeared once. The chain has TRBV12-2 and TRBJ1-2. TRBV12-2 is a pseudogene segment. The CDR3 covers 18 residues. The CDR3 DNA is TGTGCAAGTCGCTTAGGTAACAGAGCTGTATCGTTACCGCGGGGCTACACCTTC. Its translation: CASRLGNRAVSLPRGYTF.

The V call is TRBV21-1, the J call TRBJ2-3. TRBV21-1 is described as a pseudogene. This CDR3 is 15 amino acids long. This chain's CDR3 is CASSKVQGGTDTQYF. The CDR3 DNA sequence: TGTGCCAGCAGCAAAGTGCAGGGGGGGACAGATACGCAGTATTTT.

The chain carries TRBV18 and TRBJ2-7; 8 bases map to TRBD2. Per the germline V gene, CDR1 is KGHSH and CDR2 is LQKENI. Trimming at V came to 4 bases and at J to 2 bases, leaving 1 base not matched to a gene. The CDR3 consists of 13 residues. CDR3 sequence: CASSLAGPYEQYF. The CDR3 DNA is TGTGCCAGCTCACTAGCGGGGCCCTACGAGCAGTACTTC.

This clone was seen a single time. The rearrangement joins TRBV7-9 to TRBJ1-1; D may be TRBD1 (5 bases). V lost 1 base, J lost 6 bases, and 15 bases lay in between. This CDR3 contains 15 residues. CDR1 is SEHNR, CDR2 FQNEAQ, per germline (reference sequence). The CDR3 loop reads CASSLGLGPKPEAFF. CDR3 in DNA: TGTGCCAGCAGCTTAGGACTGGGACCGAAGCCTGAAGCTTTCTTT.

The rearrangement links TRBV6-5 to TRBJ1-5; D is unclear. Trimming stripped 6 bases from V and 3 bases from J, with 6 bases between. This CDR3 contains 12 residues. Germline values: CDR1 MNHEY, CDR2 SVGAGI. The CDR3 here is CASRPPNQPQHF. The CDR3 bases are TGTGCCAGCAGGCCGCCCAATCAGCCCCAGCATTTT.

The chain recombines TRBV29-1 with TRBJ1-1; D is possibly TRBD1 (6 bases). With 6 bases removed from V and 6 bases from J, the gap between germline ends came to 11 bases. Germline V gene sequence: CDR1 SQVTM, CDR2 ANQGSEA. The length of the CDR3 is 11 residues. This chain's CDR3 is CSVNRDPEAFF. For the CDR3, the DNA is TGCAGCGTCAACAGGGACCCTGAAGCTTTCTTT. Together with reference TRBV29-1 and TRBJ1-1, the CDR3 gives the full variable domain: SAVISQKPSRDICQRGTSLTIQCQVDSQVTMMFWYRQQPGQSLTLIATANQGSEATYESGFVIDKFPISRPNLTFSTLTVSNMSPEDSSIYLCSVNRDPEAFFGQGTRLTVV.

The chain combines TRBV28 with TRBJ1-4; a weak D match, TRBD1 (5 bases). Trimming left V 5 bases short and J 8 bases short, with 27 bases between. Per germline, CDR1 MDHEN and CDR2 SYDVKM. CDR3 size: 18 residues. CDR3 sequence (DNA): TGTGCCAGCAGTGCACCTACCGGGACGGGCGGCGGTAGGGAAAAACTGTTTTTT. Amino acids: CASSAPTGTGGGREKLFF.

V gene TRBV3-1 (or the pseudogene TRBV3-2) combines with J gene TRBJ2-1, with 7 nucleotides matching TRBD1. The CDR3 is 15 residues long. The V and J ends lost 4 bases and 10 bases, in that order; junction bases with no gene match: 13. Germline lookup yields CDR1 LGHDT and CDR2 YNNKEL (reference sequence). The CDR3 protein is CASSPTRDSLEEQFF. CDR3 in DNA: TGTGCCAGCAGCCCTACCCGGGACAGCCTCGAGGAGCAGTTCTTC.

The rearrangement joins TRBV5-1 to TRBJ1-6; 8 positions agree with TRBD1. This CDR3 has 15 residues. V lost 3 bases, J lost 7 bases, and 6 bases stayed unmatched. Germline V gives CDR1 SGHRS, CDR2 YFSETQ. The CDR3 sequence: CASSSGQASNSPLHF. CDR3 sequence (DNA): TGCGCCAGCAGCTCGGGACAGGCGTCGAATTCACCCCTCCACTTT.

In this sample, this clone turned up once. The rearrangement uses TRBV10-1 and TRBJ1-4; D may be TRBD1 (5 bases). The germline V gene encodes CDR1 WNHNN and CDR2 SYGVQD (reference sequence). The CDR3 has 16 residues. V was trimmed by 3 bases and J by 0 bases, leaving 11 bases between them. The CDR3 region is CASSDDSPTTNEKLFF. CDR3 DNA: TGCGCCAGCAGTGACGACAGCCCCACAACTAATGAAAAACTGTTTTTT.

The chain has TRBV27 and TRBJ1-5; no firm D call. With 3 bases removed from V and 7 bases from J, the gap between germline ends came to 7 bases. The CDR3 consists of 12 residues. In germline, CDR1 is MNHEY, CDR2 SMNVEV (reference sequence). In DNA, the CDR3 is TGTGCCAGCAGTTTTTCAGGCCAGCCCCAGCATTTT. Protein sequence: CASSFSGQPQHF.

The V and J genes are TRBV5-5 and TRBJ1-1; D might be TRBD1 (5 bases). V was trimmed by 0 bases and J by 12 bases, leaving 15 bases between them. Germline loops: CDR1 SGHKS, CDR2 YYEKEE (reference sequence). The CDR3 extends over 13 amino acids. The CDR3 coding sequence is TGTGCCAGCAGCTTGGTGGGCGGACACCTGCCTTTCTTT. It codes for CASSLVGGHLPFF.

CDR3 coding DNA: TGTGCCATCGTTTCTCCGGGACTAGCGGGAGGAAATGAGCAGTTCTTC. It codes for CAIVSPGLAGGNEQFF. V usage is TRBV28 and J usage is TRBJ2-1; the match to TRBD2 covers 15 bases. J gave up 7 bases and V 10 bases, and 11 bases lay outside the gene matches. This CDR3 is 16 amino acids long. The V gene's germline CDR1 is MDHEN and CDR2 SYDVKM.

CDR3 region: CASSPTLAGNTIYF. In DNA, the CDR3 is TGTGCCAGCAGCCCGACCCTGGCGGGAAACACCATATATTTT. The chain carries TRBV28 and TRBJ1-3; D remains unclear. The germline gives CDR1 MDHEN, CDR2 SYDVKM. Trimming cost V 6 bases and J 4 bases, with 13 bases left between them. CDR3 length equals 14 residues. The full variable domain, its missing parts supplied by reference TRBV28 and TRBJ1-3, is DVKVTQSSRYLVKRTGEKVFLECVQDMDHENMFWYRQDPGLGLRLIYFSYDVKMKEKGDIPEGYSVSREKKERFSLILESASTNQTSMYLCASSPTLAGNTIYFGEGSWLTVV.

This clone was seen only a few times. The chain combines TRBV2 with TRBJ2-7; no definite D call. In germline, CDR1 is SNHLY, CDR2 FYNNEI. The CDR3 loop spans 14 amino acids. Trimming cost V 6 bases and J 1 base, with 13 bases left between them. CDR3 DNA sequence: TGTGCCAGCAGGGGTCAGAGTCGATCCTACGAGCAGTACTTC. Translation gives CASRGQSRSYEQYF.

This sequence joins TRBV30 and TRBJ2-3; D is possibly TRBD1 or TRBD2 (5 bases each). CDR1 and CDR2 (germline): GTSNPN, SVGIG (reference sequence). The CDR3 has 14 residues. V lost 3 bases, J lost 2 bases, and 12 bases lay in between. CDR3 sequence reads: CAWRPGTDTDTQYF. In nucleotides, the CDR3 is TGTGCCTGGAGGCCCGGGACGGACACAGATACGCAGTATTTT.

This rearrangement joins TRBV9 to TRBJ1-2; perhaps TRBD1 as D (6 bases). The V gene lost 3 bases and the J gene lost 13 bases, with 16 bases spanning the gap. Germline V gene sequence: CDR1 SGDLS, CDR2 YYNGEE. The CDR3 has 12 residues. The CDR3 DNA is TGTGCCAGCAGCGCTCCCCAGGGGCCCGTCACCTTC. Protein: CASSAPQGPVTF. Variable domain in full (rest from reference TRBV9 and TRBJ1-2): DSGVTQTPKHLITATGQRVTLRCSPRSGDLSVYWYQQSLDQGLQFLIQYYNGEERAKGNILERFSAQQFPDLHSELNLSSLELGDSALYFCASSAPQGPVTFGSGTRLTVV.

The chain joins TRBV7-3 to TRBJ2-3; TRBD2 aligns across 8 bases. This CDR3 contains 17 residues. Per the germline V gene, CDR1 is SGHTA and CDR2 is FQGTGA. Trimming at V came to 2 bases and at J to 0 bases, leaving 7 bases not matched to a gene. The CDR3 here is CASSLGREEGSTDTQYF. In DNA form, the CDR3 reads TGTGCCAGCAGCTTAGGGCGGGAGGAGGGGAGCACAGATACGCAGTATTTT.